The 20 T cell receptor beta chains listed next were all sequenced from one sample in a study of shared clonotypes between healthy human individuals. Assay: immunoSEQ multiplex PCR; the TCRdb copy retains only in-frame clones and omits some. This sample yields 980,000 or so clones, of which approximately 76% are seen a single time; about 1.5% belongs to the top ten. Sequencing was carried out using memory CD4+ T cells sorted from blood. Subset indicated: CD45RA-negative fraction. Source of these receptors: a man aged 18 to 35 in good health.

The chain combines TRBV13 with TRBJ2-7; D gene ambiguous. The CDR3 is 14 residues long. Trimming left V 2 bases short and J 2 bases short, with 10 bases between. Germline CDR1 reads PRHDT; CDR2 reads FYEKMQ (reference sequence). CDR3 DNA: TGTGCCAGCAGCTTAATGATAGCCCCCTACGAGCAGTACTTC. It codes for CASSLMIAPYEQYF.

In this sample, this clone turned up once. The chain's CDR3 is CASGLGRNTEAFF. Here the CDR3 DNA reads TGTGCTAGTGGTTTGGGAAGGAACACTGAAGCTTTCTTT. The chain combines TRBV12-5 with TRBJ1-1; D ambiguous. Germline assignment: CDR1 LGHNT and CDR2 FRNRAP. The length of the CDR3 is 13 residues. V lost 1 base, J lost 1 base, and 4 bases lay in between.

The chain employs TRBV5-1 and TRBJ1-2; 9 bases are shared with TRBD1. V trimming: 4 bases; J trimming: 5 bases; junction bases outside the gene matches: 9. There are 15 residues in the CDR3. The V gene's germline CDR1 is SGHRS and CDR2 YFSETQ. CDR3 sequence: CASSAPGTGSYGYTF. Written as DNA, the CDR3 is TGCGCCAGCAGCGCCCCGGGGACAGGGTCATATGGCTACACCTTC.

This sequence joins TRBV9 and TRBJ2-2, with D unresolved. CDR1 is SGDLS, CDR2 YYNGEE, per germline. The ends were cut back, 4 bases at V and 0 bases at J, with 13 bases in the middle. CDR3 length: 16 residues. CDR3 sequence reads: CASSPDPTANTGELFF. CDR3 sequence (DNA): TGTGCCAGCAGCCCGGACCCTACGGCGAACACCGGGGAGCTGTTTTTT.

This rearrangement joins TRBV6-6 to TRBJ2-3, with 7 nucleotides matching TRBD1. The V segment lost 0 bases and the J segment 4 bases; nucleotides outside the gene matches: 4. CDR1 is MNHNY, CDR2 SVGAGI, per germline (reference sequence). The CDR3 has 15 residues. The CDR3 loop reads CASSYSDRESDTQYF. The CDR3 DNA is TGTGCCAGCAGTTACTCCGACAGGGAGTCAGATACGCAGTATTTT.

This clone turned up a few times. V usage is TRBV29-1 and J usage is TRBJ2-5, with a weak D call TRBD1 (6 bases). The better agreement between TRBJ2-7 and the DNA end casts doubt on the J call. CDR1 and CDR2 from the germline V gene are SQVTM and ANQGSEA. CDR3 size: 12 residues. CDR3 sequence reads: CSTRDNSYEQYF. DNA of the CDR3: TGCAGCACCCGGGACAACTCCTACGAGCAGTACTTC.

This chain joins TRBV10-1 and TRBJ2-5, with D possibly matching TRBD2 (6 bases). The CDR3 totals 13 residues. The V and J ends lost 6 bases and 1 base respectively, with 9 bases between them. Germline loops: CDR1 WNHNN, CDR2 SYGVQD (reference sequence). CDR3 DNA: TGCGCCAGCAGCCTAGCGATCCAAGAGACCCAGTACTTC. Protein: CASSLAIQETQYF.

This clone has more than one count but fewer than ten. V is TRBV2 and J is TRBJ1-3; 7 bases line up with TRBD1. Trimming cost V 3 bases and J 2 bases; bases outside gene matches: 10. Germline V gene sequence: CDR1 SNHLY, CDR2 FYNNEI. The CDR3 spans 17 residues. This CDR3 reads CASSEQGGPGAGNTIYF. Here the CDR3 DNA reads TGTGCCAGCAGTGAGCAGGGGGGTCCGGGTGCTGGAAACACCATATATTTT.

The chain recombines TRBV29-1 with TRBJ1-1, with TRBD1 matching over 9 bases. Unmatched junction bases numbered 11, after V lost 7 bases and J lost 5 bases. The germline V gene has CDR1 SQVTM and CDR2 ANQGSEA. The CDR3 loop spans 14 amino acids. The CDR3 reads CSGTTQGARTEAFF. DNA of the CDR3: TGCAGCGGGACGACACAGGGGGCGAGAACTGAAGCTTTCTTT.

CDR3 amino acids: CASSKDRASNEQYF. The DNA of the CDR3 is TGTGCCAGCAGCAAGGACAGGGCGTCCAACGAGCAGTACTTC. V is TRBV2 and J is TRBJ2-7, with 8 positions matching TRBD1. The V gene's germline CDR1 is SNHLY and CDR2 FYNNEI. CDR3 length: 14 amino acids. The V gene end was trimmed by 6 bases and the J gene end by 5 bases; junction bases not matched to a gene: 9.

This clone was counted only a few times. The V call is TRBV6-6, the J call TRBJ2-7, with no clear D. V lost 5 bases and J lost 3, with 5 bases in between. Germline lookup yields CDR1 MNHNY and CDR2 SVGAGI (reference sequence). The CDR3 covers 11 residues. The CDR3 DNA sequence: TGTGCCAGCAGTGCCATCTACGAGCAGTACTTC. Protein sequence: CASSAIYEQYF.

CDR3 nucleotide sequence: TGTGCCATCAGTGCCGGGACTAGAACCTCCTACAATGAGCAGTTCTTC. The encoded protein is CAISAGTRTSYNEQFF. The gene calls are TRBV10-3 and TRBJ2-1; 8 bases fit TRBD2. The CDR3 runs 16 residues. V lost 4 bases to trimming and J lost 0 bases; unmatched junction nucleotides: 5. Germline-derived CDR1 and CDR2 are ENHRY and SYGVKD.

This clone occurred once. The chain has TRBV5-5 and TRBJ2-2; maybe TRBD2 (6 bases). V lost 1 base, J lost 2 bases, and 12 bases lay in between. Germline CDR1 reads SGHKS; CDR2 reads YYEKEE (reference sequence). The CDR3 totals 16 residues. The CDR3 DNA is TGTGCCAGCAGCTTGAATGGCGGGGAAAACACCGGGGAGCTGTTTTTT. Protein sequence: CASSLNGGENTGELFF.

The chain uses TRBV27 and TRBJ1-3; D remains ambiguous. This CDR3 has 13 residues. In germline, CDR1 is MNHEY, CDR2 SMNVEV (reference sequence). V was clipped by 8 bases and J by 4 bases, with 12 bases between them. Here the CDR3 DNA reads TGTGCCAGCCAAAGACTGAGCGGAAACACCATATATTTT. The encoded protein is CASQRLSGNTIYF.

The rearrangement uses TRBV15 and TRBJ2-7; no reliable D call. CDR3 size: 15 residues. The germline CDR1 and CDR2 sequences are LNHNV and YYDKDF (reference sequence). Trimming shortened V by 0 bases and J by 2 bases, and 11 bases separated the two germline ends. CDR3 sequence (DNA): TGTGCCACCAGCAGAGATCGGACGATTCCCTACGAGCAGTACTTC. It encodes CATSRDRTIPYEQYF. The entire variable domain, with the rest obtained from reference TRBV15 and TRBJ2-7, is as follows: DAMVIQNPRYQVTQFGKPVTLSCSQTLNHNVMYWYQQKSSQAPKLLFHYYDKDFNNEADTPDNFQSRRPNTSFCFLDIRSPGLGDTAMYLCATSRDRTIPYEQYFGPGTRLTVT.

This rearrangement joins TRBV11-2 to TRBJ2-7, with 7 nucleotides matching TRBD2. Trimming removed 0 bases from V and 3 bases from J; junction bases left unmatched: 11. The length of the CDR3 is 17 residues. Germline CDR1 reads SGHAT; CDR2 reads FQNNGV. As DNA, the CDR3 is TGTGCCAGCAGCTTAGATCGGGCTAGCGGAAGGTTCTACGAGCAGTACTTC. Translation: CASSLDRASGRFYEQYF.

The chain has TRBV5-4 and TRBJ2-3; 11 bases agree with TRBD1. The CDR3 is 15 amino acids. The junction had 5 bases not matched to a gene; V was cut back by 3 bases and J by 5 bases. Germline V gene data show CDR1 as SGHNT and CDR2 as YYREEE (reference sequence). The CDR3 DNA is TGTGCCAGCAGCTGGACAGGGGGCGGGAAAGATACGCAGTATTTT. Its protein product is CASSWTGGGKDTQYF. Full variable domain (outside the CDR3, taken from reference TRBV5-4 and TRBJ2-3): ETGVTQSPTHLIKTRGQQVTLRCSSQSGHNTVSWYQQALGQGPQFIFQYYREEENGRGNFPPRFSGLQFPNYSSELNVNALELDDSALYLCASSWTGGGKDTQYFGPGTRLTVL.

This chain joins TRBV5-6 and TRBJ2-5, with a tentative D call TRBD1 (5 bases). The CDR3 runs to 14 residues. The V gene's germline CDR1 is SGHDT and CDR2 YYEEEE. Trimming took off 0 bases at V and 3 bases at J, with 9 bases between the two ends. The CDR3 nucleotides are TGTGCCAGCAGCTTGGGACAGATAAAAGAGACCCAGTACTTC. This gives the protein CASSLGQIKETQYF.

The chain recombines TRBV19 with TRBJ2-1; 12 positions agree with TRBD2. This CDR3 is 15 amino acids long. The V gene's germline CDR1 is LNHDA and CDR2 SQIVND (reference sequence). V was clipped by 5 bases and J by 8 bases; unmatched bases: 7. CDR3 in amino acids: CASSSRLAGVDEQFF. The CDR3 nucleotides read TGTGCCAGTAGTTCCAGACTAGCGGGAGTGGATGAGCAGTTCTTC.

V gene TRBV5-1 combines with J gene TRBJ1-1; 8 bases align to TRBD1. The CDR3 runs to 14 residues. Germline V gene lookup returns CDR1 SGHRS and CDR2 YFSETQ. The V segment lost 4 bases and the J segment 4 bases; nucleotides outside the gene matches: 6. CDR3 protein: CASSLDRVGTEAFF. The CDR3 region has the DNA TGCGCCAGCAGCCTGGACAGGGTGGGCACTGAAGCTTTCTTT.